This T cell receptor (beta chain) was observed in a study of Ad26.COV2.S vaccination and SARS-CoV-2 variants. Study-level points and caveats: Total T cell responses may have been underestimated by the TCR breadth and depth analyses. Comparable non-spike TCR breadth was observed in vaccine and placebo recipients. Post-vaccination spike-specific CD8+ and CD4+ T cell responses reportedly had substantial breadth. Vaccinees displayed broader spike-specific TCR repertoires than placebo recipients.

TCRdb keeps only in-frame clones here, not all; method: immunoSEQ multiplex PCR. The sample shows roughly 92,000 clones, about four fifths of them seen only once. Trimming took 3 bases from V and 3 from J; bases not matched to a gene: 7. There are 16 residues in the CDR3. CDR1 is LNHDA and CDR2 is SQIVND in the germline V gene (reference sequence). As concerns this clone: Its antigen is as yet unknown.

The chain is built from TRBV19 and TRBJ1-4; 7 nucleotides agree with TRBD1. This TCR was recovered from a human donor who had recovered from COVID-19. The sequencing here drew on peripheral blood, taken after recovery from COVID-19. The DNA of the CDR3 is TGTGCCAGTAGTATGAAGGGGGCCCTGTCTAATGAAAAACTGTTTTTT. Residues: CASSMKGALSNEKLFF.